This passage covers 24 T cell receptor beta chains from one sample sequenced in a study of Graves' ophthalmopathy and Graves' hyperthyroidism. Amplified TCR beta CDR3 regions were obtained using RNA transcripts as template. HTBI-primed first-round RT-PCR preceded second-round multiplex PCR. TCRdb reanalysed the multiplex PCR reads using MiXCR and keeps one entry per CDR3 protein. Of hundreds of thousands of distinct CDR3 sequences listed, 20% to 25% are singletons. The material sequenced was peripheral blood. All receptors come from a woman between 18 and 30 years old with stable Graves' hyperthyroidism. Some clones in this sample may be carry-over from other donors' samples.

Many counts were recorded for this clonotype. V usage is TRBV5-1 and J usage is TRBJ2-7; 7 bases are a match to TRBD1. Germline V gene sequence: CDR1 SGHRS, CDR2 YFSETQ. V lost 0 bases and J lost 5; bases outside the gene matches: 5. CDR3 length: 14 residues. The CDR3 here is CASSLATGYHEQYF. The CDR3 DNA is TGCGCCAGCAGCTTGGCGACAGGGTACCACGAGCAGTACTTC.

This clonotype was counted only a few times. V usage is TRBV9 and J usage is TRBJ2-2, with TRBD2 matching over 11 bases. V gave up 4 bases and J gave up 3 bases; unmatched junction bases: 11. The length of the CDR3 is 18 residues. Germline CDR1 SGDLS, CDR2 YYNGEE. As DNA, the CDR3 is TGTGCCAGCAGCCGTCAGGGGGGGACTAGCGGACACACCGGGGAGCTGTTTTTT. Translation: CASSRQGGTSGHTGELFF.

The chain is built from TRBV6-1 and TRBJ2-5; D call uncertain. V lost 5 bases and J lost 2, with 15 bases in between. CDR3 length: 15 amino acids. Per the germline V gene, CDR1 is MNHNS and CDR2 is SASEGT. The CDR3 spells CASSSEPLPQETQYF. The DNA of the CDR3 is TGTGCCAGCAGTAGCGAACCCCTCCCACAAGAGACCCAGTACTTC.

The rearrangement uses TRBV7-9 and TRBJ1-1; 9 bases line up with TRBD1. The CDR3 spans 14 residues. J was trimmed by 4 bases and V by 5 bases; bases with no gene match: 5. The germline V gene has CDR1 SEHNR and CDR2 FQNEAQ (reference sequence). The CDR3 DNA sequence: TGTGCCAGCAGCCTTTGGGGACAGGGCACTGAAGCTTTCTTT. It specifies CASSLWGQGTEAFF.

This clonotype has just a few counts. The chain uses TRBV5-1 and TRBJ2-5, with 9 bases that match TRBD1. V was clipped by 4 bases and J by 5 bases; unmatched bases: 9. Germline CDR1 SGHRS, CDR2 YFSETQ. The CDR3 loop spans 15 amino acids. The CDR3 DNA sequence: TGCGCCAGCAGCACCCGGACAGGGGTAGAGGAGACCCAGTACTTC. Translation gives CASSTRTGVEETQYF. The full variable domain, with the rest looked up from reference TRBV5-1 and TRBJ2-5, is KAGVTQTPRYLIKTRGQQVTLSCSPISGHRSVSWYQQTPGQGLQFLFEYFSETQRNKGNFPGRFSGRQFSNSRSEMNVSTLELGDSALYLCASSTRTGVEETQYFGPGTRLLVL.

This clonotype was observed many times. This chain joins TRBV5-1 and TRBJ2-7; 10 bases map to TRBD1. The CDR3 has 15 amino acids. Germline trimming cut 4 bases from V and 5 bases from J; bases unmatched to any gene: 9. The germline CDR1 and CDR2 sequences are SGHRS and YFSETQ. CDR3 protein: CASSPGTGESHEQYF. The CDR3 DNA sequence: TGCGCCAGCAGCCCTGGGACAGGGGAGTCACACGAGCAGTACTTC.

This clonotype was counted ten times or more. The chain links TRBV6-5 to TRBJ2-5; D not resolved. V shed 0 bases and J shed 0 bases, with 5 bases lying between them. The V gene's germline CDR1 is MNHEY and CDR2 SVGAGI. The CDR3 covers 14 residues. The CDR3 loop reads CASSYSRDQETQYF. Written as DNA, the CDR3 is TGTGCCAGCAGTTACTCTCGCGACCAAGAGACCCAGTACTTC.

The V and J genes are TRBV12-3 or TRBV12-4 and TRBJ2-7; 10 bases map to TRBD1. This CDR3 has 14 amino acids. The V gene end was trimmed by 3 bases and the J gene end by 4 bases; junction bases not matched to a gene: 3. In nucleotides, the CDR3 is TGTGCCAGCAGTTTCGACAGGGGGCGTTACGAGCAGTACTTC. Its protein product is CASSFDRGRYEQYF.

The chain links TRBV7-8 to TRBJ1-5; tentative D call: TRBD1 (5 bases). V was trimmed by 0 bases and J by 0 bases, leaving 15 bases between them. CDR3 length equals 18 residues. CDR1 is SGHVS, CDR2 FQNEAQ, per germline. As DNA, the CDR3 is TGTGCCAGCAGCTTAGCACGGGACCCCACTTATAGCAATCAGCCCCAGCATTTT. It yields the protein CASSLARDPTYSNQPQHF.

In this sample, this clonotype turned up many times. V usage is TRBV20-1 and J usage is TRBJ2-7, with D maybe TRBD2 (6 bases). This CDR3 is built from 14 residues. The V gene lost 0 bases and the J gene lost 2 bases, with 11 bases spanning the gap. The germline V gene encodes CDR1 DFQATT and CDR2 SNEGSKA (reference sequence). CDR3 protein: CSARDHGGPYEQYF. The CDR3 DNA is TGCAGTGCTAGAGATCACGGAGGGCCCTACGAGCAGTACTTC.

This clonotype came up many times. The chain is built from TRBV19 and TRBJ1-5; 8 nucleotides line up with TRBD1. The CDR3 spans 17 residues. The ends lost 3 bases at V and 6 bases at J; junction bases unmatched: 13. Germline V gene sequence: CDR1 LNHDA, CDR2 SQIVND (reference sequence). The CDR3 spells CASSIGQGLGLGQPQHF. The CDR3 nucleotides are TGTGCCAGTAGTATCGGACAGGGTCTGGGGTTGGGTCAGCCCCAGCATTTT. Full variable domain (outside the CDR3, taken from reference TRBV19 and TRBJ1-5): DGGITQSPKYLFRKEGQNVTLSCEQNLNHDAMYWYRQDPGQGLRLIYYSQIVNDFQKGDIAEGYSVSREKKESFPLTVTSAQKNPTAFYLCASSIGQGLGLGQPQHFGDGTRLSIL.

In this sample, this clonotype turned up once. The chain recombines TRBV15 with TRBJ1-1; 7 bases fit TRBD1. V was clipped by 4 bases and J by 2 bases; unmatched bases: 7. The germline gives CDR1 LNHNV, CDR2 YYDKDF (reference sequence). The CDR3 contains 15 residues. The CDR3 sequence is CATSTGQAGNTEAFF. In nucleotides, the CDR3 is TGTGCCACCAGCACAGGACAGGCAGGCAACACTGAAGCTTTCTTT. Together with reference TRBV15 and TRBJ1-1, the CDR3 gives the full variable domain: DAMVIQNPRYQVTQFGKPVTLSCSQTLNHNVMYWYQQKSSQAPKLLFHYYDKDFNNEADTPDNFQSRRPNTSFCFLDIRSPGLGDTAMYLCATSTGQAGNTEAFFGQGTRLTVV.

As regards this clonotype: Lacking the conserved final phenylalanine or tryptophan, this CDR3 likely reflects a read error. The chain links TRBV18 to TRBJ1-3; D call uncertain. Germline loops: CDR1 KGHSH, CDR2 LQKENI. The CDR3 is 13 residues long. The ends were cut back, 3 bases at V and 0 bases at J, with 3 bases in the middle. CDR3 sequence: CASSPLSGNTIYY. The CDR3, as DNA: TGTGCCAGCTCACCGCTCTCTGGAAACACCATATATTAT.

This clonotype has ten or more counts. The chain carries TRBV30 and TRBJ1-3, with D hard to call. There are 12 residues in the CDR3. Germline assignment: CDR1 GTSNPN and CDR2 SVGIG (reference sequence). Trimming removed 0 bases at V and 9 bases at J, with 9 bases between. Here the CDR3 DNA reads TGTGCCTGGAGTGTGGGGATCAGCACCATATATTTT. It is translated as CAWSVGISTIYF.

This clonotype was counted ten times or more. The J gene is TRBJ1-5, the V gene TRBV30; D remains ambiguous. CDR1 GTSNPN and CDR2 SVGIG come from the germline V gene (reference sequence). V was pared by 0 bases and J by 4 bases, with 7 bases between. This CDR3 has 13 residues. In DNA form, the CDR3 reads TGTGCCTGGAGTGTTAGGGAGAATCAGCCCCAGCATTTT. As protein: CAWSVRENQPQHF. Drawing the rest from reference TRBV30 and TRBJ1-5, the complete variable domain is SQTIHQWPATLVQPVGSPLSLECTVEGTSNPNLYWYRQAAGRGLQLLFYSVGIGQISSEVPQNLSASRPQDRQFILSSKKLLLSDSGFYLCAWSVRENQPQHFGDGTRLSIL.

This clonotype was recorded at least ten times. The CDR3 DNA is TGTGCCAGCAGTTTAGCGCTAGGGAGAAAAGGCTACACCTTC. The encoded protein is CASSLALGRKGYTF. This rearrangement joins TRBV12-3 or TRBV12-4 to TRBJ1-2; D is undetermined. V lost 0 bases, J lost 8 bases, and 13 bases lay in between. The CDR3 has 14 residues.

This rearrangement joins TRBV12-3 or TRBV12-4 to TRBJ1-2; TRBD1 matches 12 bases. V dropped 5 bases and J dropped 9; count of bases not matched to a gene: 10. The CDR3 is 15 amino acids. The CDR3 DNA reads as TGTGCCAGCAGTCCCCCGGGACAGGGGGCGCGTAGCTACACCTTC. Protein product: CASSPPGQGARSYTF.

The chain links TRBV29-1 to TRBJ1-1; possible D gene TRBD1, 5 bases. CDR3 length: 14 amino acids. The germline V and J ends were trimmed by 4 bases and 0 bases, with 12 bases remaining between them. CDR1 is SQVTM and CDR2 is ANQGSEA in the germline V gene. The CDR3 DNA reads TGCAGCGTTGGGCAGGGAGTAATGAACACTGAAGCTTTCTTT. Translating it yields CSVGQGVMNTEAFF. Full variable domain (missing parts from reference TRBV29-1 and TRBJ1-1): SAVISQKPSRDICQRGTSLTIQCQVDSQVTMMFWYRQQPGQSLTLIATANQGSEATYESGFVIDKFPISRPNLTFSTLTVSNMSPEDSSIYLCSVGQGVMNTEAFFGQGTRLTVV.

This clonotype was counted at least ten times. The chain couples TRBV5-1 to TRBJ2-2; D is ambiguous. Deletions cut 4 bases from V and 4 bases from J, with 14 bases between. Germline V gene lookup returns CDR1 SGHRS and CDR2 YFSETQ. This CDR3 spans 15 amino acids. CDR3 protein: CASSLTSLSTGELFF. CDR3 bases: TGCGCCAGCAGCCTTACTTCCCTAAGCACCGGGGAGCTGTTTTTT.

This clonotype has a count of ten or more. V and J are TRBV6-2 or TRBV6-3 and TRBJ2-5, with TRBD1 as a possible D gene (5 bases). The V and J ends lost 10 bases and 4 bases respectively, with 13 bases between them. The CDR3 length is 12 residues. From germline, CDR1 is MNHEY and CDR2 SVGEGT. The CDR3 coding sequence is TGTGCCACCACGACAGCTCCAGAGACCCAGTACTTC. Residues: CATTTAPETQYF.

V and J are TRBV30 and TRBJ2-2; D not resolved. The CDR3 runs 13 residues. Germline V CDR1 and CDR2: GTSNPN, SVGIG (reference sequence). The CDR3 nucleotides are TGTGCTTCCGGGCGGCCGAACACCGGGGAGCTGTTTTTT. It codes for CASGRPNTGELFF.

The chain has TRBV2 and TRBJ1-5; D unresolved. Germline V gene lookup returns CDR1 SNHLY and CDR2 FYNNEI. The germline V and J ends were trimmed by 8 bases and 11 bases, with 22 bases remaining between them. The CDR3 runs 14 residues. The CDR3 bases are TGTGCCAGCGCAGCTTTGGGCGTTCAAGTGGCCCAGCATTTT. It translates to CASAALGVQVAQHF.

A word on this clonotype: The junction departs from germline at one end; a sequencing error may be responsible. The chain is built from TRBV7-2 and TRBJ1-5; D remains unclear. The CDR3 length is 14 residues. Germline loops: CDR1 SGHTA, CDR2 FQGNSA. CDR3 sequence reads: CASSFYISNQPQHF. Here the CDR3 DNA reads TGTGCCAGCAGCTTTTACATTAGCAATCAGCCTCAGCATTTT.

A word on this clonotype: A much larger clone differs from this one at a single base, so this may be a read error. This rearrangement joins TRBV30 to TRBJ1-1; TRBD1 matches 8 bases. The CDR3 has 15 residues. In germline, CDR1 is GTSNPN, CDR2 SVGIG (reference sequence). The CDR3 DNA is TGTGCCTGGAGGGACCCCGGACAGGGCCCCACTGAAGATTTCTTT. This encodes CAWRDPGQGPTEDFF.